This passage covers 29 T cell receptor beta chains from one sample sequenced in a study of cytomegalovirus exposure and HLA in healthy donors. Primers: 60 Vbeta forward and 13 Jbeta reverse. Assay used: immunoSEQ multiplex PCR; TCRdb lists only in-frame clones, some missing. The table shows some 150,000 clones, with around 79% occurring only once. The sample comprised PBMCs. These receptors all come from a man younger than 35 in good health and CMV-seronegative.

The V gene is TRBV7-9, the J gene TRBJ1-5, with D unresolved. Trimming took off 2 bases at V and 7 bases at J, with 12 bases between the two ends. Germline V gene data show CDR1 as SEHNR and CDR2 as FQNEAQ (reference sequence). The CDR3 runs 14 residues. CDR3 nucleotide sequence: TGTGCCAGCAGCTTAACCTCAAATCAGCAGCCCCAGCATTTT. Encoded protein: CASSLTSNQQPQHF. Full variable domain (missing parts from reference TRBV7-9 and TRBJ1-5): DTGVSQNPRHKITKRGQNVTFRCDPISEHNRLYWYRQTLGQGPEFLTYFQNEAQLEKSRLLSDRFSAERPKGSFSTLEIQRTEQGDSAMYLCASSLTSNQQPQHFGDGTRLSIL.

A remark on this clone: Other DNA sequences in this specimen translate into the identical CDR3. The gene calls are TRBV4-2 and TRBJ1-3, with D unclear. The germline V gene encodes CDR1 LGHNA and CDR2 YNFKEQ. The V end lost 9 bases, the J end lost 0 bases, and 12 bases lay between the germline ends. The CDR3 is made up of 14 amino acids. The CDR3 spells CASMRSFSGNTIYF. CDR3 DNA sequence: TGTGCCAGTATGAGGTCTTTCTCTGGAAACACCATATATTTT.

This clone came up once. V is TRBV19 and J is TRBJ2-7; maybe TRBD2 (5 bases). The CDR3 runs to 14 residues. Germline V gives CDR1 LNHDA, CDR2 SQIVND (reference sequence). Between the trimmed V and J ends, which lost 9 bases and 1 base, there was a span of 16 bases. CDR3 sequence (DNA): TGTGCCAGCTCACTAGTGGCCAAATCCTACGAGCAGTACGTC. Translated, it gives CASSLVAKSYEQYV.

The J gene is TRBJ1-1, the V gene TRBV30; 7 nucleotides align to TRBD1. CDR1 and CDR2 from the germline V gene are GTSNPN and SVGIG (reference sequence). CDR3 length: 12 amino acids. CDR3 in amino acids: CAATGQNTEAFF. The CDR3 region has the DNA TGTGCTGCGACAGGGCAGAACACTGAAGCTTTCTTT.

V and J are TRBV4-3 and TRBJ1-2, with D hard to call. Germline V gene lookup returns CDR1 LGHNA and CDR2 YSLEER. Trimming took off 5 bases at V and 5 bases at J, with 12 bases between the two ends. This CDR3 is built from 13 residues. The CDR3 DNA is TGCGCCAGCAGCTCAGATCGATTTTATGGCTACACCTTC. Amino acids: CASSSDRFYGYTF.

This clone has a handful of counts. This chain connects TRBV9 to TRBJ2-5; 14 positions agree with TRBD2. The CDR3 has 15 amino acids. CDR1 and CDR2 (germline): SGDLS, YYNGEE. The V and J ends lost 0 bases and 7 bases, in that order; junction bases with no gene match: 2. CDR3 in amino acids: CASSVEGTSGGTQYF. CDR3 nucleotides: TGTGCCAGCAGCGTAGAAGGGACTAGCGGGGGGACCCAGTACTTC.

The chain recombines TRBV6-4 with TRBJ1-1; maybe TRBD1 (6 bases). Germline CDR1 is MRHNA and CDR2 is SNTAGT. V lost 2 bases and J lost 3, with 16 bases in between. CDR3 length: 16 residues. The CDR3 nucleotides are TGTGCCAGCAGTGACAGAAGGGGGGGGTGCTACACTGAAGCTTTCTTT. This translates into CASSDRRGGCYTEAFF.

V and J are TRBV6-5 and TRBJ1-2, with a weak D call TRBD1 (5 bases). CDR3 length: 16 amino acids. Trimming stripped 2 bases from V and 0 bases from J, with 13 bases between. Germline V gene data show CDR1 as MNHEY and CDR2 as SVGAGI. The CDR3, as DNA: TGTGCCAGCAGTTACGGTTCCGGGGGAGCTAACTATGGCTACACCTTC. It is translated as CASSYGSGGANYGYTF.

Remarks on this clone: The junction does not match germline at one end; this may be a read error. The chain joins TRBV9 to TRBJ2-6; 10 nucleotides match TRBD1. Germline V gives CDR1 SGDLS, CDR2 YYNGEE. The CDR3 spans 16 residues. The chain's CDR3 is CASQSPPGTGANGLTF. The DNA of the CDR3 is TGTGCCAGCCAATCCCCCCCGGGGACAGGGGCCAACGGCCTGACTTTC.

This clone was recorded a few times. J is TRBJ2-3 and V is TRBV28; maybe TRBD2 (5 bases). Per germline, CDR1 MDHEN and CDR2 SYDVKM. The V gene lost 6 bases and the J gene lost 0 bases, with 13 bases spanning the gap. This CDR3 is built from 15 residues. The CDR3 protein is CASSPTGNSTDTQYF. The DNA of the CDR3 is TGTGCCAGCAGCCCGACGGGGAATAGCACAGATACGCAGTATTTT.

The J gene is TRBJ1-1, the V gene TRBV10-3; TRBD1 matches 9 bases. Per the germline V gene, CDR1 is ENHRY and CDR2 is SYGVKD. Trimming took 10 bases from V and 0 from J; bases not matched to a gene: 3. This CDR3 has 13 amino acids. The CDR3, as DNA: TGTGCCACCGGACAGGGGATGAACACTGAAGCTTTCTTT. Amino acid sequence: CATGQGMNTEAFF.

The CDR3 region is CASSLGDRASQETQYF. Written as DNA, the CDR3 is TGTGCCAGCAGCTTAGGGGACAGGGCCTCCCAAGAGACCCAGTACTTC. V and J are TRBV7-9 and TRBJ2-5, with TRBD1 matching 9 bases. With 1 base clipped from V and 1 base from J, the junction kept 4 bases outside the gene matches. The CDR3 covers 16 residues. Germline CDR1 and CDR2: SEHNR and FQNEAQ (reference sequence).

The V and J genes are TRBV28 and TRBJ2-4; 8 bases are shared with TRBD1. The germline V gene encodes CDR1 MDHEN and CDR2 SYDVKM. This CDR3 contains 15 residues. Trimming cost V 3 bases and J 4 bases; bases outside gene matches: 5. The CDR3, as DNA: TGTGCCAGCAGTTTGGGCAGGGGGCGGAAAAACATTCAGTACTTC. Its protein is CASSLGRGRKNIQYF.

This clone was detected only a few times. The rearrangement links TRBV9 to TRBJ2-3; the match to TRBD1 covers 8 bases. Trimming at V came to 1 base and at J to 0 bases, leaving 13 bases not matched to a gene. This CDR3 has 19 residues. Germline CDR1 is SGDLS and CDR2 is YYNGEE. CDR3 in amino acids: CASSVFQGDRRSSTDTQYF. The DNA of the CDR3 is TGTGCCAGCAGCGTATTCCAGGGGGACAGGAGATCTAGCACAGATACGCAGTATTTT.

The rearrangement uses TRBV7-8 and TRBJ2-3; 9 nucleotides match TRBD2. With V trimmed by 2 bases and J by 5 bases, 11 bases remained unmatched. This CDR3 has 17 residues. Per germline, CDR1 SGHVS and CDR2 FQNEAQ. The CDR3 DNA reads as TGTGCCAGCAGCTTAATAAGGGCGGGGGGGCCTAGAGATACGCAGTATTTT. It yields the protein CASSLIRAGGPRDTQYF.

The chain is built from TRBV10-3 and TRBJ2-7, with a tentative D call TRBD1 (6 bases). Trimming took off 7 bases at V and 0 bases at J, with 13 bases between the two ends. This CDR3 comprises 14 residues. Looked up from germline, CDR1 is ENHRY and CDR2 is SYGVKD. The CDR3 reads CAITPGVLSYEQYF. The CDR3 nucleotides read TGTGCCATCACCCCAGGGGTACTCTCCTACGAGCAGTACTTC.

This clone came up once. The chain combines TRBV7-9 with TRBJ2-3; a possible D gene is TRBD2 (6 bases). V was clipped by 3 bases and J by 3 bases, with 22 bases between them. CDR1 and CDR2 (germline): SEHNR, FQNEAQ (reference sequence). The CDR3 runs 18 residues. CDR3 DNA: TGTGCCAGCAGCTTCTGGGGGGTGCGAAAGGGTGGGACAGATACGCAGTATTTT. It encodes CASSFWGVRKGGTDTQYF.

The J gene is TRBJ1-5, the V gene TRBV7-9; D is ambiguous. Germline loops: CDR1 SEHNR, CDR2 FQNEAQ (reference sequence). Trimming shortened V by 1 base and J by 1 base, and 8 bases separated the two germline ends. CDR3 length equals 15 residues. DNA for the CDR3: TGTGCCAGCAGCTTAGAAGGCGGGAGCAATCAGCCCCAGCATTTT. Translated: CASSLEGGSNQPQHF.

The chain carries TRBV6-5 and TRBJ2-7; 9 nucleotides match TRBD1. CDR1 and CDR2 (germline): MNHEY, SVGAGI. With V trimmed by 1 base and J by 4 bases, 2 bases remained unmatched. The CDR3 loop spans 14 amino acids. This chain's CDR3 is CASSYFGQGYEQYF. The CDR3 DNA follows: TGTGCCAGCAGTTACTTCGGACAGGGGTACGAGCAGTACTTC.

This rearrangement joins TRBV4-2 to TRBJ2-7; the match to TRBD2 covers 7 bases. V lost 1 base to trimming and J lost 0 bases; unmatched junction nucleotides: 6. Looked up from germline, CDR1 is LGHNA and CDR2 is YNFKEQ. The CDR3 runs to 16 residues. This CDR3 is CASSQVSRGDSYEQYF. Written as DNA, the CDR3 is TGTGCCAGCAGCCAAGTTTCCCGGGGGGACTCCTACGAGCAGTACTTC.

The CDR3 spells CASEVDFLGELFF. The CDR3 nucleotides read TGTGCCAGCGAGGTCGACTTTCTCGGGGAGCTGTTTTTT. The chain joins TRBV6-1 to TRBJ2-2; D uncertain. V was shortened by 8 bases and J by 7 bases, with 14 bases between the two germline ends. Looked up from germline, CDR1 is MNHNS and CDR2 is SASEGT. The CDR3 runs to 13 residues.

V is TRBV7-2 and J is TRBJ2-6, with a possible D match to TRBD1 (6 bases). Germline lookup yields CDR1 SGHTA and CDR2 FQGNSA. The CDR3 has 19 amino acids. V was pared by 10 bases and J by 3 bases, with 28 bases between. CDR3 residues: CATPGLGARVVYGANVLTF. The CDR3, as DNA: TGTGCCACCCCCGGACTGGGGGCTCGAGTAGTTTATGGGGCCAACGTCCTGACTTTC. Looking up the rest from reference TRBV7-2 and TRBJ2-6 gives the full variable domain: GAGVSQSPSNKVTEKGKDVELRCDPISGHTALYWYRQSLGQGLEFLIYFQGNSAPDKSGLPSDRFSAERTGGSVSTLTIQRTQQEDSAVYLCATPGLGARVVYGANVLTFGAGSRLTVL.

The chain employs TRBV5-8 and TRBJ2-7; tentative D call: TRBD1 (5 bases). CDR3 length equals 17 residues. V was shortened by 4 bases and J by 2 bases, with 22 bases between the two germline ends. CDR1 SGHTS and CDR2 YDEGEE come from the germline V gene. The CDR3 DNA follows: TGTGCCAGCAGCCGATGGAAAGGTACAGGCCTACCCTACGAGCAGTACTTC. Protein sequence: CASSRWKGTGLPYEQYF.

The rearrangement links TRBV7-8 to TRBJ2-2; TRBD1 matches 7 bases. The germline V gene has CDR1 SGHVS and CDR2 FQNEAQ. The length of the CDR3 is 16 residues. V was clipped by 2 bases and J by 7 bases; unmatched bases: 10. CDR3: CASSLYGTASVGELFF. As DNA, the CDR3 is TGTGCCAGCAGCTTATACGGGACAGCCTCGGTCGGGGAGCTGTTTTTT.

This chain links TRBV7-8 with TRBJ1-1; 10 bases are shared with TRBD1. The ends lost 5 bases at V and 5 bases at J; junction bases unmatched: 8. Germline CDR1 SGHVS, CDR2 FQNEAQ. This CDR3 is 15 amino acids long. CDR3 residues: CASSPGDRGGTEAFF. Here the CDR3 DNA reads TGTGCCAGCAGCCCAGGGGACAGGGGCGGGACTGAAGCTTTCTTT.

This sequence joins TRBV4-2 and TRBJ2-1, with 12 nucleotides matching TRBD2. After removal of 4 bases from V and 4 bases from J, the junction contained 5 bases not matched to a gene. The CDR3 length is 16 residues. Germline CDR1 is LGHNA and CDR2 is YNFKEQ. The CDR3 nucleotides read TGTGCCAGCAGCCCGTCTAGCGGGGGGGGGTACAATGAGCAGTTCTTC. It yields the protein CASSPSSGGGYNEQFF.

This chain uses TRBV11-1 with TRBJ1-1, with 8 bases lining up with TRBD1. Germline loops: CDR1 SGHAT, CDR2 FQDESV (reference sequence). CDR3 length equals 14 residues. The J segment lost 5 bases and the V segment lost 4 bases, leaving 6 bases of the junction unmatched. The CDR3 protein is CASSSLRGRTEAFF. The CDR3 DNA reads as TGTGCCAGCAGCTCCCTCAGGGGGCGGACTGAAGCTTTCTTT. Full variable domain (remainder filled in from reference TRBV11-1 and TRBJ1-1): EAEVAQSPRYKITEKSQAVAFWCDPISGHATLYWYRQILGQGPELLVQFQDESVVDDSQLPKDRFSAERLKGVDSTLKIQPAELGDSAMYLCASSSLRGRTEAFFGQGTRLTVV.

The J gene is TRBJ2-4, the V gene TRBV10-3, with D tentatively TRBD1 (6 bases). Trimming took off 0 bases at V and 4 bases at J, with 13 bases between the two ends. This CDR3 comprises 16 residues. CDR1 and CDR2 from the germline V gene are ENHRY and SYGVKD. The CDR3 protein is CAISESKWTEKNIQYF. CDR3 in DNA: TGTGCCATCAGTGAGTCGAAGTGGACAGAAAAAAACATTCAGTACTTC.

This chain uses TRBV4-3 with TRBJ2-7; TRBD2 matches at 8 bases. CDR1 LGHNA and CDR2 YSLEER come from the germline V gene. This CDR3 contains 17 residues. The V segment lost 1 base and the J segment 2 bases; nucleotides outside the gene matches: 10. In nucleotides, the CDR3 is TGCGCCAGCAGCCAAGCCACCACAGCGGGGGTACCCTACGAGCAGTACTTC. Its translation: CASSQATTAGVPYEQYF.